This T cell receptor (beta chain) is from a study of cytomegalovirus exposure and HLA in healthy donors. Study outcomes and limitations: Presence/absence analysis assumed near-uniform sequencing depth across donors.

PCR was performed using 60 Vbeta and 13 Jbeta primers. Assay: immunoSEQ multiplex PCR; the TCRdb copy retains only in-frame clones and omits some. The sample carries 55,000 to 90,000 clones, around 76% recorded once. Regarding this clone: Antigen unknown.

Germline assignment: CDR1 WNHNN and CDR2 SYGVQD (reference sequence). The CDR3 has 13 amino acids. V was clipped by 6 bases and J by 7 bases, with 13 bases between them. This chain uses TRBV10-1 with TRBJ2-1, with TRBD1 as a possible D gene (6 bases). The sample was PBMCs. The origin of this receptor is a man between 50 and 59 years old in good health and CMV-seronegative. CDR3 in DNA: TGCGCCAGCAGGGGGGCCCTAAAGAATGAGCAGTTCTTC. This codes for CASRGALKNEQFF.